These 4 T cell receptor beta chains share one sample of origin, sequenced in a study of STAT3 mutations in large granular lymphocyte leukemia. Regarding the study as a whole: Every T-cell large granular lymphocyte leukemia patient had at least one immunodominant TCR beta clonotype.

Only in-frame clones appear in the TCRdb table, and some are missing; sequencing was by immunoSEQ multiplex PCR. The table includes 40,000 to 50,000 clones, about three quarters detected once. Their antigens are not known. Sequenced: PBMCs. These receptors were obtained from a human donor with T large granular lymphocyte leukemia. Some clones in this sample may be carry-over from other donors' samples.

Only one count was recorded for this clone. This rearrangement joins TRBV5-4 to TRBJ2-7, with D possibly matching TRBD1 (6 bases). CDR1 is SGHNT, CDR2 YYREEE, per germline (reference sequence). Trimming removed 2 bases from V and 1 base from J, with 13 bases in between. There are 15 residues in the CDR3. This CDR3 is CASSFVGQKSYEQYF. DNA of the CDR3: TGTGCCAGCAGCTTTGTTGGACAGAAATCCTACGAGCAGTACTTC. The full variable domain, its missing parts supplied by reference TRBV5-4 and TRBJ2-7, is ETGVTQSPTHLIKTRGQQVTLRCSSQSGHNTVSWYQQALGQGPQFIFQYYREEENGRGNFPPRFSGLQFPNYSSELNVNALELDDSALYLCASSFVGQKSYEQYFGPGTRLTVT.

This clone has just one count. V is TRBV7-9 and J is TRBJ1-1; D gene unclear. Germline lookup yields CDR1 SEHNR and CDR2 FQNEAQ (reference sequence). CDR3 length equals 13 residues. V lost 6 bases, J lost 2 bases, and 10 bases lay in between. The CDR3 DNA sequence: TGTGCCAGCAGAAAAACAGATAACACTGAAGCTTTCTTT. Its translation is CASRKTDNTEAFF.

This chain connects TRBV7-2 to TRBJ2-7, with 9 nucleotides matching TRBD2. The CDR3 loop spans 14 amino acids. Germline V gene sequence: CDR1 SGHTA, CDR2 FQGNSA. With V trimmed by 6 bases and J by 1 base, 4 bases remained unmatched. The CDR3 loop reads CASRETSGSYEQYF. The CDR3 DNA sequence: TGTGCCAGCAGGGAGACTAGCGGATCCTACGAGCAGTACTTC.

This chain joins TRBV5-1 and TRBJ1-4; a possible D gene is TRBD1 (6 bases). V was clipped by 4 bases and J by 2 bases, with 12 bases between them. CDR3 length equals 15 residues. Germline V gives CDR1 SGHRS, CDR2 YFSETQ. The CDR3 DNA reads TGCGCCAGCAGCCTAAGGGGGTCGACTAATGAAAAACTGTTTTTT. This encodes CASSLRGSTNEKLFF.